This T cell receptor (beta chain) was observed in a study of beta chain features in type 1 diabetes. The table lists this clone with a few counts. Its cognate antigen is unknown. Blood was collected once per donor into heparin, averaging approximately 110 mL. Sort purity for all populations was recorded as exceeding 98%. Germline CDR1 is SNHLY and CDR2 is FYNNEI. The V end was cut by 2 bases, the J end by 5 bases, with 10 bases between. The CDR3 has 14 residues. Findings of the study overall: Shortening that was moderate but significant affected the TCRB CDR3s of Type 1 diabetes patients in all four CD4+ subsets. When VDJ junctions were examined, type 1 diabetes patients showed fewer insertions and more deletions.

What was sequenced were expressed TCRB transcripts, since all of the isolated RNA had been reverse transcribed. Profiling relied on immunoSEQ multiplex PCR, and the TCRdb table lists in-frame clones only, not all of them. The sample includes about 190,000 clones, roughly 8% of them seen just once. Sequencing was done on a sample of central memory CD4+ T cells from blood. This sequence was found in a man aged 18 to 29 with type 1 diabetes. The V gene is TRBV2, the J gene TRBJ2-1; no reliable D call. Here the CDR3 DNA reads TGTGCCAGCAGTGAATCGTCTGAGCACAATGAGCAGTTCTTC. This codes for CASSESSEHNEQFF.